This TCR beta chain was recovered during a study of CD8 T cells in ankylosing spondylitis. This clonotype was counted only a few times. Using its own MiXCR run on the 5' RACE reads, TCRdb lists one record per CDR3 protein. This table holds 150,000 to 250,000 distinct CDR3 sequences, around 13% found once. The CDR3 length is 12 residues. V gave up 4 bases and J gave up 10 bases, with 13 bases separating them. Germline lookup yields CDR1 LGHNA and CDR2 YNFKEQ. Source material: blood, either unsorted or a sorted T cell fraction (not recorded which). This sequence joins TRBV4-2 and TRBJ1-1; D gene unclear. This TCR was recovered from a male donor with ankylosing spondylitis or in good health (not recorded which). The CDR3 loop reads CASSLAGGLAFF. As DNA, the CDR3 is TGTGCCAGCAGCCTAGCAGGTGGGTTAGCTTTCTTT.